The rows below give T cell receptor beta chains drawn from one sample of a study of cytomegalovirus exposure and HLA in healthy donors. The protocol was immunoSEQ multiplex PCR, while the TCRdb copy is restricted to in-frame clones and leaves out a portion. Of 100,000 to 150,000 clones listed, almost 85% were seen once; the top ten hold more than 1.4%. Sequencing used PBMCs. The source is a woman aged 18-29 years in good health and CMV-seronegative. Each CDR3 is given with its conserved first and last residue. D genes are given only for firm matches. Clone size appears in some rows only: once, few, many, or a class for an expanded clone.

V gene: TRBV28; J gene: TRBJ2-7; D gene: TRBD2; clone size: NA; CDR3 protein: CASSLLAGKNEQYF; CDR3 DNA: TGTGCCAGCAGTTTACTAGCGGGAAAGAACGAGCAGTACTTC
V gene: TRBV6-1; J gene: TRBJ1-2; D gene: TRBD1; clone size: NA; CDR3 protein: CASSETRQGYGYTF; CDR3 DNA: TGTGCCAGCAGTGAAACCCGACAGGGCTATGGCTACACCTTC
V gene: TRBV18; J gene: TRBJ1-5; D gene: NA; clone size: few; CDR3 protein: CASSGNQDQPQHF; CDR3 DNA: TGTGCCAGCTCCGGAAATCAGGATCAGCCCCAGCATTTT
V gene: TRBV19; J gene: TRBJ1-2; D gene: TRBD1; clone size: NA; CDR3 protein: CASSIRDRSNYGYTF; CDR3 DNA: TGTGCCAGTAGTATCCGGGACAGGAGTAACTATGGCTACACCTTC
V gene: TRBV6-5; J gene: TRBJ2-2; D gene: TRBD2; clone size: once; CDR3 protein: CASSSTSVPTGELFF; CDR3 DNA: TGTGCCAGCAGTTCCACTAGCGTTCCAACCGGGGAGCTGTTTTTT
V gene: TRBV7-6; J gene: TRBJ2-3; D gene: TRBD2; clone size: few; CDR3 protein: CASSLGEGLGDTQYF; CDR3 DNA: TGTGCCAGCAGCTTGGGGGAGGGACTGGGGGATACGCAGTATTTT
V gene: TRBV6-1; J gene: TRBJ1-3; D gene: NA; clone size: NA; CDR3 protein: CASSDRGKSSGNTIYF; CDR3 DNA: TGTGCCAGCAGTGATCGTGGTAAGAGCTCTGGAAACACCATATATTTT
V gene: TRBV5-4; J gene: TRBJ1-2; D gene: NA; clone size: NA; CDR3 protein: CASSLDSLNYGYTF; CDR3 DNA: TGTGCCAGCAGCTTGGACAGCCTGAACTATGGCTACACCTTC
V gene: TRBV29-1; J gene: TRBJ2-1; D gene: NA; clone size: few; CDR3 protein: CSVPRGYEQFF; CDR3 DNA: TGCAGCGTACCCAGAGGGTATGAGCAGTTCTTC
V gene: TRBV2; J gene: TRBJ1-2; D gene: NA; clone size: NA; CDR3 protein: CASSESVNYYGYTF; CDR3 DNA: TGTGCCAGCAGTGAATCGGTCAACTACTATGGCTACACCTTC
V gene: TRBV6-1; J gene: TRBJ2-4; D gene: NA; clone size: once; CDR3 protein: CASDGGAKNSQYF; CDR3 DNA: TGTGCCAGCGACGGGGGAGCCAAAAACAGTCAGTACTTC
V gene: TRBV27; J gene: TRBJ1-2; D gene: TRBD1; clone size: NA; CDR3 protein: CASSFGGQEYGYTF; CDR3 DNA: TGTGCCAGCAGTTTCGGAGGACAGGAGTATGGCTACACCTTC
V gene: TRBV11-2; J gene: TRBJ2-1; D gene: TRBD2; clone size: NA; CDR3 protein: CASSLTSGGRNEQFF; CDR3 DNA: TGTGCCAGCAGCTTGACTAGCGGGGGAAGGAATGAGCAGTTCTTC
V gene: TRBV5-1; J gene: TRBJ1-3; D gene: TRBD1; clone size: NA; CDR3 protein: CASSGGQGNTIYF; CDR3 DNA: TGCGCCAGCAGCGGGGGACAGGGGAACACCATATATTTT
V gene: TRBV7-3; J gene: TRBJ1-1; D gene: NA; clone size: NA; CDR3 protein: CASSWGLHGTEAFF; CDR3 DNA: TGTGCCAGCAGCTGGGGACTGCACGGCACTGAAGCTTTCTTT
V gene: TRBV6-1; J gene: TRBJ1-2; D gene: TRBD1; clone size: NA; CDR3 protein: CASRGGQGRGYGYTF; CDR3 DNA: TGTGCCAGCAGAGGCGGACAGGGTAGGGGCTATGGCTACACCTTC
V gene: TRBV7-2; J gene: TRBJ1-2; D gene: TRBD1; clone size: NA; CDR3 protein: CASGAGTGYGYTF; CDR3 DNA: TGTGCCAGCGGGGCCGGGACAGGCTATGGCTACACCTTC
V gene: TRBV5-6; J gene: TRBJ1-5; D gene: NA; clone size: NA; CDR3 protein: CASSLGRKLNQPQHF; CDR3 DNA: TGTGCCAGCAGCTTGGGGAGGAAACTCAATCAGCCCCAGCATTTT
V gene: TRBV4-1; J gene: TRBJ1-5; D gene: NA; clone size: NA; CDR3 protein: CASSQGASNQPQHF; CDR3 DNA: TGCGCCAGCAGCCAGGGGGCAAGCAATCAGCCCCAGCATTTT
V gene: TRBV6-6; J gene: TRBJ1-1; D gene: TRBD1; clone size: NA; CDR3 protein: CASSWDRGRNTEAFF; CDR3 DNA: TGTGCCAGCAGCTGGGACAGGGGGCGGAACACTGAAGCTTTCTTT
V gene: TRBV9; J gene: TRBJ1-6; D gene: TRBD1; clone size: NA; CDR3 protein: CASSAPAGTGNSPLHF; CDR3 DNA: TGTGCCAGCAGCGCCCCCGCCGGGACAGGGAATTCACCCCTCCACTTT
V gene: TRBV4-2; J gene: TRBJ2-3; D gene: TRBD2; clone size: NA; CDR3 protein: CASSQGGRSTDTQYF; CDR3 DNA: TGTGCCAGCAGCCAGGGGGGGAGAAGCACAGATACGCAGTATTTT
V gene: TRBV28; J gene: TRBJ2-7; D gene: NA; clone size: NA; CDR3 protein: CASSFGGHEQYF; CDR3 DNA: TGTGCCAGCAGTTTCGGGGGACACGAGCAGTACTTC
V gene: TRBV5-1; J gene: TRBJ1-2; D gene: NA; clone size: NA; CDR3 protein: CASSLWNEGYGYTF; CDR3 DNA: TGCGCCAGCAGCTTGTGGAACGAGGGCTATGGCTACACCTTC
V gene: TRBV2; J gene: TRBJ1-1; D gene: TRBD1; clone size: NA; CDR3 protein: CASSRQGATEAFF; CDR3 DNA: TGTGCCAGCAGCCGACAGGGGGCGACTGAAGCTTTCTTT
V gene: TRBV4-2; J gene: TRBJ2-1; D gene: TRBD2; clone size: NA; CDR3 protein: CASSLGLAGEWGEQFF; CDR3 DNA: TGTGCCAGCAGCCTTGGACTAGCGGGGGAGTGGGGTGAGCAGTTCTTC
V gene: TRBV6-1; J gene: TRBJ2-1; D gene: TRBD1; clone size: NA; CDR3 protein: CASRPTGVNEQFF; CDR3 DNA: TGTGCCAGCAGACCCACAGGGGTCAATGAGCAGTTCTTC
V gene: TRBV19; J gene: TRBJ1-6; D gene: TRBD1; clone size: NA; CDR3 protein: CASSIQGGNSPLHF; CDR3 DNA: TGTGCCAGTAGTATTCAGGGGGGAAATTCACCCCTCCACTTT
V gene: TRBV5-1; J gene: TRBJ1-5; D gene: NA; clone size: NA; CDR3 protein: CASRFEGLEGEPQHF; CDR3 DNA: TGCGCCAGCAGGTTTGAGGGTCTTGAGGGGGAGCCCCAGCATTTT
V gene: TRBV10-3; J gene: TRBJ2-5; D gene: TRBD1; clone size: NA; CDR3 protein: CAISAYKGQEKETQYF; CDR3 DNA: TGTGCCATCAGTGCCTACAAGGGACAGGAAAAAGAGACCCAGTACTTC
V gene: TRBV4-1; J gene: TRBJ2-3; D gene: NA; clone size: NA; CDR3 protein: CASSQRPNRGTDTQYF; CDR3 DNA: TGCGCCAGCAGCCAACGGCCCAACAGGGGCACAGATACGCAGTATTTT
V gene: TRBV9; J gene: TRBJ2-1; D gene: NA; clone size: NA; CDR3 protein: CASSYSEISYNEQFF; CDR3 DNA: TGTGCCAGCAGCTACAGTGAAATATCCTACAATGAGCAGTTCTTC
V gene: TRBV19; J gene: TRBJ2-7; D gene: NA; clone size: NA; CDR3 protein: CASSRGQTTAYTYEQYF; CDR3 DNA: TGTGCCAGTAGTCGAGGACAGACTACTGCCTATACCTACGAGCAGTACTTC
V gene: TRBV2; J gene: TRBJ2-6; D gene: NA; clone size: NA; CDR3 protein: CASALRGMANGLTF; CDR3 DNA: TGTGCCAGCGCGCTTAGAGGGATGGCCAACGGCCTGACTTTC
V gene: TRBV4-3; J gene: TRBJ1-4; D gene: NA; clone size: NA; CDR3 protein: CASSQRTAGVEKLFF; CDR3 DNA: TGCGCCAGCAGCCAACGAACAGCAGGGGTGGAAAAACTGTTTTTT
V gene: TRBV10-2; J gene: TRBJ2-3; D gene: TRBD1; clone size: NA; CDR3 protein: CASSELKGQTTQYF; CDR3 DNA: TGCGCCAGCAGTGAACTTAAGGGACAGACTACGCAGTATTTT